A single sample gave rise to the 20 T cell receptor beta chains below, sequenced in a study of blood T cell repertoires in COVID-19 (dated by TCRdb to 2018 to 2020). Libraries were built with the immunoSEQ multiplex PCR assay. TCRdb took this table from immuneACCESS and kept in-frame rearrangements with V and J called. Such tables lack part of the clones; where checked against another copy, unresolved V genes explain under half of the gap, and the rest is unexplained. This sample gives about 190,000 clones in total; approximately 84% of them show up just once. Together, the top ten hold roughly 3% of the sample. Input material: PBMCs or T cells enriched from blood (not recorded which). The receptors were gathered from a woman aged 30 to 39 who had recovered from COVID-19.

This rearrangement joins TRBV7-9 to TRBJ1-1; D gene ambiguous. V lost 5 bases, J lost 6 bases, and 19 bases lay in between. The CDR3 is 15 amino acids. The germline CDR1 and CDR2 sequences are SEHNR and FQNEAQ (reference sequence). CDR3 region: CASSPILGGVPEAFF. As DNA, the CDR3 is TGTGCCAGCAGCCCGATTTTGGGTGGAGTCCCTGAAGCTTTCTTT.

The chain uses TRBV19 and TRBJ2-1; 8 nucleotides agree with TRBD2. The germline V gene has CDR1 LNHDA and CDR2 SQIVND (reference sequence). This CDR3 spans 16 amino acids. V dropped 7 bases and J dropped 0; count of bases not matched to a gene: 8. CDR3 sequence (DNA): TGTGCCAGTACCCTCAGGCTAGCGGGCTCCTACAATGAGCAGTTCTTC. Encoded protein: CASTLRLAGSYNEQFF.

The chain joins TRBV5-5 to TRBJ1-3; TRBD1 might be the D (5 bases). With 2 bases removed from V and 2 bases from J, the gap between germline ends came to 11 bases. Germline-derived CDR1 and CDR2 are SGHKS and YYEKEE (reference sequence). The CDR3 has 15 amino acids. The CDR3, as DNA: TGTGCCAGCAGCTTAATTGGGGGGACTGGAAACACCATATATTTT. Protein sequence: CASSLIGGTGNTIYF.

This chain joins TRBV2 and TRBJ2-7; 8 nucleotides match TRBD1. Germline V CDR1 and CDR2: SNHLY, FYNNEI. The CDR3 loop spans 14 amino acids. V lost 6 bases, J lost 2 bases, and 6 bases stayed unmatched. The CDR3 region is CASSSGTGTYEQYF. The CDR3 DNA reads as TGTGCCAGCAGCTCAGGGACAGGTACCTACGAGCAGTACTTC.

The chain recombines TRBV18 with TRBJ1-2, with no clear D. The V end lost 2 bases, the J end lost 4 bases, and 11 bases lay between the germline ends. CDR1 KGHSH and CDR2 LQKENI come from the germline V gene. The CDR3 covers 14 residues. CDR3 in amino acids: CASSPRTNLYGYTF. The CDR3 DNA follows: TGTGCCAGCTCACCAAGGACTAACCTCTATGGCTACACCTTC. The full variable domain, completed using reference TRBV18 and TRBJ1-2, is NAGVMQNPRHLVRRRGQEARLRCSPMKGHSHVYWYRQLPEEGLKFMVYLQKENIIDESGMPKERFSAEFPKEGPSILRIQQVVRGDSAAYFCASSPRTNLYGYTFGSGTRLTVV.

V is TRBV18 and J is TRBJ2-1; 8 nucleotides line up with TRBD2. Germline V gives CDR1 KGHSH, CDR2 LQKENI. This CDR3 spans 17 amino acids. The J segment lost 3 bases and the V segment lost 6 bases, leaving 13 bases of the junction unmatched. This CDR3 is CASSSGKGREDYNEQFF. The DNA for the CDR3 is TGTGCCAGCTCGTCAGGAAAAGGGCGGGAGGACTACAATGAGCAGTTCTTC. The full variable domain, rest sourced from reference TRBV18 and TRBJ2-1, is NAGVMQNPRHLVRRRGQEARLRCSPMKGHSHVYWYRQLPEEGLKFMVYLQKENIIDESGMPKERFSAEFPKEGPSILRIQQVVRGDSAAYFCASSSGKGREDYNEQFFGPGTRLTVL.

The chain joins TRBV14 to TRBJ2-3; TRBD2 aligns across 7 bases. The CDR3 extends over 17 amino acids. V lost 1 base to trimming and J lost 3 bases; unmatched junction nucleotides: 10. Germline V lookup: CDR1 SGHDN, CDR2 FVKESK. The CDR3 nucleotides are TGTGCCAGCAGCCAAGGACGTGGTCCAGCGGGGACAGATACGCAGTATTTT. Translating it yields CASSQGRGPAGTDTQYF. Full variable domain (rest looked up from reference TRBV14 and TRBJ2-3): EAGVTQFPSHSVIEKGQTVTLRCDPISGHDNLYWYRRVMGKEIKFLLHFVKESKQDESGMPNNRFLAERTGGTYSTLKVQPAELEDSGVYFCASSQGRGPAGTDTQYFGPGTRLTVL.

The chain has TRBV9 and TRBJ1-6; D uncertain. Trimming took off 4 bases at V and 4 bases at J, with 12 bases between the two ends. In germline, CDR1 is SGDLS, CDR2 YYNGEE. There are 15 residues in the CDR3. The CDR3 region is CASSSRPGYNSPLHF. In nucleotides, the CDR3 is TGTGCCAGCAGCTCGCGGCCTGGTTATAATTCACCCCTCCACTTT. Combining the CDR3 with reference TRBV9 and TRBJ1-6 gives the whole variable domain DSGVTQTPKHLITATGQRVTLRCSPRSGDLSVYWYQQSLDQGLQFLIQYYNGEERAKGNILERFSAQQFPDLHSELNLSSLELGDSALYFCASSSRPGYNSPLHFGNGTRLTVT.

The table lists this clone with a count of one. V and J are TRBV6-6 and TRBJ2-3; 7 bases line up with TRBD1. CDR3 length: 14 amino acids. The germline V gene has CDR1 MNHNY and CDR2 SVGAGI (reference sequence). V lost 7 bases and J lost 2; bases outside the gene matches: 6. CDR3 bases: TGTGCCAGCACCGCCGGGACAGCCACAGATACGCAGTATTTT. Amino acid sequence: CASTAGTATDTQYF.

V and J are TRBV7-9 and TRBJ1-1; maybe TRBD1 (5 bases). V lost 5 bases, J lost 6 bases, and 19 bases lay in between. This CDR3 has 15 residues. CDR1 and CDR2 from the germline V gene are SEHNR and FQNEAQ (reference sequence). Here the CDR3 DNA reads TGTGCCAGCAGCGTAACAACCAGGGATATGGCTGAAGCTTTCTTT. Its translation is CASSVTTRDMAEAFF.

This clone was counted a few times. The chain recombines TRBV15 with TRBJ2-7, with D uncertain. Trimming shortened V by 1 base and J by 4 bases, and 8 bases separated the two germline ends. Germline V CDR1 and CDR2: LNHNV, YYDKDF (reference sequence). This CDR3 has 13 amino acids. CDR3 sequence (DNA): TGTGCCACCAGCAGAGTTAACGGTTACGAGCAGTACTTC. Translating it yields CATSRVNGYEQYF.

The chain recombines TRBV27 with TRBJ1-2, with TRBD1 as a possible D gene (6 bases). CDR1 and CDR2 (germline): MNHEY, SMNVEV (reference sequence). The CDR3 consists of 20 residues. Trimming pared 1 base from V and 4 bases from J, leaving 28 bases between. CDR3: CASSLYFLGTQGGHFYGYTF. CDR3 sequence (DNA): TGTGCCAGCAGTTTATATTTCCTTGGGACACAAGGCGGCCACTTCTATGGCTACACCTTC.

The CDR3 loop reads CATSDPDGQTNTGELFF. CDR3 DNA sequence: TGTGCCACCAGTGATCCAGATGGACAGACGAACACCGGGGAGCTGTTTTTT. The chain recombines TRBV24-1 with TRBJ2-2, with D possibly TRBD1 on 6 matching bases. Germline CDR1 and CDR2: KGHDR and SFDVKD. CDR3 length equals 17 residues. V lost 3 bases to trimming and J lost 0 bases, with 13 bases between them.

The chain couples TRBV15 to TRBJ2-2, with 7 bases aligning to TRBD1. The junction had 4 bases not matched to a gene; V was cut back by 3 bases and J by 0 bases. Germline CDR1 LNHNV, CDR2 YYDKDF (reference sequence). The CDR3 totals 16 residues. The CDR3 loop is CATSRPGTANTGELFF. CDR3 DNA sequence: TGTGCCACCAGCAGGCCCGGGACAGCGAACACCGGGGAGCTGTTTTTT.

V and J are TRBV3-1 (or the pseudogene TRBV3-2) and TRBJ2-3; tentative D call: TRBD2 (6 bases). Trimming removed 8 bases at V and 3 bases at J, with 18 bases between. The length of the CDR3 is 15 residues. The germline V gene encodes CDR1 LGHDT and CDR2 YNNKEL (reference sequence). CDR3 in DNA: TGTGCCAGCTCCCCCCTAAGCGGGCGAACAGATACGCAGTATTTT. Residues: CASSPLSGRTDTQYF.

In the case of this clone: The junction shows a germline mismatch at one end, possibly a read error. The chain uses TRBV14 and TRBJ2-3; D unresolved. This CDR3 is built from 14 residues. CDR1 is SGHDN, CDR2 FVKESK, per germline. The CDR3 region is CASSQDLVADTRYF. CDR3 nucleotide sequence: TGTGCCAGCAGCCAAGATCTAGTTGCAGATACGCGGTATTTT.

The rearrangement links TRBV3-1 (or the pseudogene TRBV3-2) to TRBJ2-1; 10 positions match TRBD1. Per the germline V gene, CDR1 is LGHDT and CDR2 is YNNKEL (reference sequence). This CDR3 contains 14 residues. The V segment lost 3 bases and the J segment 9 bases; nucleotides outside the gene matches: 5. The CDR3 sequence: CASSQETGGSEQFF. For the CDR3, the DNA is TGTGCCAGCAGCCAGGAGACAGGGGGCAGTGAGCAGTTCTTC.

The table lists this clone with a count of one. The chain links TRBV3-1 (or the pseudogene TRBV3-2) to TRBJ2-7; tentative D call: TRBD2 (6 bases). The germline V gene has CDR1 LGHDT and CDR2 YNNKEL (reference sequence). The V and J ends lost 1 base and 2 bases respectively, with 15 bases between them. CDR3 size: 16 residues. This CDR3 is CASSQGLDYTTYEQYF. As DNA, the CDR3 is TGTGCCAGCAGCCAAGGTTTGGACTACACGACCTACGAGCAGTACTTC.

This rearrangement joins TRBV9 to TRBJ1-1; tentatively, D is TRBD1 (5 bases). This CDR3 is built from 16 residues. Germline loops: CDR1 SGDLS, CDR2 YYNGEE. Trimming took off 0 bases at V and 0 bases at J, with 12 bases between the two ends. CDR3 DNA sequence: TGTGCCAGCAGCGTAGAACCCCACAGGCTGAACACTGAAGCTTTCTTT. Translated: CASSVEPHRLNTEAFF.

V and J are TRBV19 and TRBJ2-1; D is possibly TRBD2 (6 bases). The CDR3 totals 16 residues. Trimming took off 6 bases at V and 4 bases at J, with 19 bases between the two ends. Germline V gene lookup returns CDR1 LNHDA and CDR2 SQIVND (reference sequence). The DNA for the CDR3 is TGTGCCAGTAGGCCGGGACTGGCGGGGTATTACAATGAGCAGTTCTTC. Translated, it gives CASRPGLAGYYNEQFF.